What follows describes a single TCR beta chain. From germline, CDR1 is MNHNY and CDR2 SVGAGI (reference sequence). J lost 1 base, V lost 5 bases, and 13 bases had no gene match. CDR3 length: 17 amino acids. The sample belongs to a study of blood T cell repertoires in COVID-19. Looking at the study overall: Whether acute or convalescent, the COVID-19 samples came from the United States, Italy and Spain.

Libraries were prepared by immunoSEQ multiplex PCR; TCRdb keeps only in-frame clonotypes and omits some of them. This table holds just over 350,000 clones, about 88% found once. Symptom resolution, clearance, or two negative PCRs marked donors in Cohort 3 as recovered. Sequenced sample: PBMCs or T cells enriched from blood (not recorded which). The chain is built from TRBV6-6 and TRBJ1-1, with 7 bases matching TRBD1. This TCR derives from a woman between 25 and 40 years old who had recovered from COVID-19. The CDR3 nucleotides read TGTGCCAGCAGTAGATTAAGGGGGCTGAGGAAGAACACTGAAGCTTTCTTT. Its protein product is CASSRLRGLRKNTEAFF.